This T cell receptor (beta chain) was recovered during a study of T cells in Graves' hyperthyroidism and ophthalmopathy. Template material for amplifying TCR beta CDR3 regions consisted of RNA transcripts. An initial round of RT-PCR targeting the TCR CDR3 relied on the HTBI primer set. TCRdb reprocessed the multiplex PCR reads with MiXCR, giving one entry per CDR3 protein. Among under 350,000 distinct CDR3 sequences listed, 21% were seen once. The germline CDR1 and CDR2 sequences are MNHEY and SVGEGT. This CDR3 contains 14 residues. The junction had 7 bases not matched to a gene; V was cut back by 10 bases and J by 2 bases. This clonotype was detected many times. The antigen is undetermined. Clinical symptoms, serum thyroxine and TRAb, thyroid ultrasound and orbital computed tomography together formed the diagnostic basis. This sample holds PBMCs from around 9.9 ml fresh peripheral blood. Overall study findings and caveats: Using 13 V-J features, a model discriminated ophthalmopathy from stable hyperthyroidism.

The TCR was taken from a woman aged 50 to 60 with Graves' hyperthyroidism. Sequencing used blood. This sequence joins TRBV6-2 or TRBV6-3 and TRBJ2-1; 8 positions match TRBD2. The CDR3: CATDSGETYNEQFF. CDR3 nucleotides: TGTGCCACCGATAGCGGGGAGACCTACAATGAGCAGTTCTTC.